Given below is one T cell receptor (beta chain) in context. Its specificity is unknown. The data stem from a study of CD8 T cell repertoires and HIV-1 epitope variants. Study in general: Each of Twenty-five Gag and Nef epitope peptides stimulated a separate culture. Separate from the cultures, 1M uncultured T cells served as baseline. Equal numbers of autologous T cell-negative cells presented antigen to enriched T cells.

The method was immunoSEQ multiplex PCR; TCRdb's version includes in-frame clones alone and lacks a portion of them. The sample lists more than 4,000 clones, around 69% seen once, with roughly 44% in the top ten. Whole-study results and caveats: Only beta chains were identified, marking proliferation to antigen, not function.

The source material was cultured CD8+ T cells derived from PBMCs. This TCR derives from a male donor with HIV.

CDR3: CASSFIPDLDTQYF. CDR3 DNA: TGTGCCAGCAGTTTTATTCCGGATCTAGATACGCAGTATTTT. This rearrangement joins TRBV28 to TRBJ2-3; D ambiguous. V was shortened by 3 bases and J by 5 bases, with 12 bases between the two germline ends. This CDR3 is built from 14 residues. Germline CDR1 reads MDHEN; CDR2 reads SYDVKM.